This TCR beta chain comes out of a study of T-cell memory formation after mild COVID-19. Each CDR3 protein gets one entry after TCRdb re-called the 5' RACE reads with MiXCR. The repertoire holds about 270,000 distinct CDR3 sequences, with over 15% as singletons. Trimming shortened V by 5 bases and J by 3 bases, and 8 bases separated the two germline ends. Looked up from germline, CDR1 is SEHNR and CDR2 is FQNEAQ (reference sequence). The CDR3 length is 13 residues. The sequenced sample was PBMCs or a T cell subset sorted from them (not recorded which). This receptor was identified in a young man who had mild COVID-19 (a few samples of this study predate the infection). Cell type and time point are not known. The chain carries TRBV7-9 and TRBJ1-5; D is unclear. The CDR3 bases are TGTGCCAGCAGCCCGAACGTCAATCAGCCCCAGCATTTT. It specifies CASSPNVNQPQHF.